This T cell receptor (beta chain) was sequenced during a study of T cells in localized non-small cell lung cancer. CDR1 and CDR2 from the germline V gene are MNHEY and SVGAGI. V dropped 6 bases and J dropped 2; count of bases not matched to a gene: 9. The CDR3 totals 15 residues. This clone showed up just once. The target antigen is unknown. The study, taken as a whole, reports: Measurement of T cell clonality placed uninvolved adjacent lung highest, above the level in tumor. Longer overall survival accompanied higher blood T cell density. In adjacent lung appeared a median around 55 of the top 100 tumor clones. Sequence data derive from only one tumor region, so heterogeneity remains possible.

Sequencing used immunoSEQ multiplex PCR; TCRdb keeps in-frame clones, though not all of them. The sample shows tens of thousands of clones, roughly 87% of them seen only once. The sequence was collected from a male donor older than 55 with stage I squamous cell lung carcinoma. The rearrangement links TRBV6-5 to TRBJ2-5; 7 nucleotides match TRBD2. The specimen comprised peripheral blood, sampled before any cancer treatment. CDR3 sequence (DNA): TGTGCCAGCAGACCGGGAGGCACCCCTCAAGAGACCCAGTACTTC. Amino acid sequence: CASRPGGTPQETQYF.